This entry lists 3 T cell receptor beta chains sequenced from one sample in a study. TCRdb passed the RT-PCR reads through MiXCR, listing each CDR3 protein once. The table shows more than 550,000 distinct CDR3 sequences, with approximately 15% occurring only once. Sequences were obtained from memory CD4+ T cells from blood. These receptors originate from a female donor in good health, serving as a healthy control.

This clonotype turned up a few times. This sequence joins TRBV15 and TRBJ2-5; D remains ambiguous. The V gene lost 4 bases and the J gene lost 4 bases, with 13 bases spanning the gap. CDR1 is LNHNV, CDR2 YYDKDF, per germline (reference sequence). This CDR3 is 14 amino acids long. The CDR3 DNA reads TGTGCCACCAGCATGCCGAACCAAAGAGAGACCCAGTACTTC. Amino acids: CATSMPNQRETQYF. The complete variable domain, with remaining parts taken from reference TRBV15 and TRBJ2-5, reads DAMVIQNPRYQVTQFGKPVTLSCSQTLNHNVMYWYQQKSSQAPKLLFHYYDKDFNNEADTPDNFQSRRPNTSFCFLDIRSPGLGDTAMYLCATSMPNQRETQYFGPGTRLLVL.

The CDR3 DNA reads TGTGCTAGTGGTTTGGAGCCGGGCACTGAAGCTTTCTTT. Its translation: CASGLEPGTEAFF. The V and J genes are TRBV12-5 and TRBJ1-1; D unresolved. V lost 1 base, J lost 4 bases, and 7 bases lay in between. CDR3 length: 13 residues. The germline V gene has CDR1 LGHNT and CDR2 FRNRAP.

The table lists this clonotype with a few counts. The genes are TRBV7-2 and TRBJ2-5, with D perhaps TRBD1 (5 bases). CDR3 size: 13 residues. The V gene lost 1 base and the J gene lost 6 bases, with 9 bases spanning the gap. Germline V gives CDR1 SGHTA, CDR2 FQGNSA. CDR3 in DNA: TGTGCCAGCAGCTTAGACAGGCGGAAGACCCAGTACTTC. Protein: CASSLDRRKTQYF.